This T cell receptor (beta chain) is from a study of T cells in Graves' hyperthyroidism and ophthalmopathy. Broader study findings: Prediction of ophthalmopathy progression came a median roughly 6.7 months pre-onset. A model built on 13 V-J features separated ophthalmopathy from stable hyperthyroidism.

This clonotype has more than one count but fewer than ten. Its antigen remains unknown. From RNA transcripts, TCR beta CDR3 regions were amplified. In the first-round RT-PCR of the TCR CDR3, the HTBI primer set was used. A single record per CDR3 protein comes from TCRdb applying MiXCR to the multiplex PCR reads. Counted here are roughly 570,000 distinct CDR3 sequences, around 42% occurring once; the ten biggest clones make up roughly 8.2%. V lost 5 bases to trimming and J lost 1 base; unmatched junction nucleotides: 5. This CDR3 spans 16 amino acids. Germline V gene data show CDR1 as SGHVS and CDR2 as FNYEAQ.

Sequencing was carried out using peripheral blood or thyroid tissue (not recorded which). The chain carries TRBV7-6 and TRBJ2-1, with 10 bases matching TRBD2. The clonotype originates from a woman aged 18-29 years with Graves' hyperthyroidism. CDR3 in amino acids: CASSPYSGRSYNEQFF. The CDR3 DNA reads TGTGCCAGCAGCCCCTATAGCGGGAGGTCCTACAATGAGCAGTTCTTC.